This TCR beta chain was obtained from a study of beta chain features in type 1 diabetes. Germline CDR1 LNHNV, CDR2 YYDKDF (reference sequence). This CDR3 spans 12 amino acids. With 0 bases removed from V and 6 bases from J, the gap between germline ends came to 6 bases. Expressed TCRB transcripts were sequenced because the entire RNA isolate underwent reverse transcription. Approximately 4 million reads was the average for naive, central memory and regulatory T cell samples. Libraries were prepared by immunoSEQ multiplex PCR; TCRdb keeps only in-frame clonotypes and omits some of them. The top ten hold under 1.3% of the sample, which has about 300,000 clones, roughly 8% seen once.

The rearrangement uses TRBV15 and TRBJ2-7; no firm D call. Sequencing was performed on central memory CD4+ T cells from blood. The receptor's source is a woman younger than 35 in good health. The chain's CDR3 is CATSRDLVEQYF. The CDR3 DNA sequence: TGTGCCACCAGCAGAGATCTAGTCGAGCAGTACTTC.